The 2 T cell receptor beta chains listed next were all sequenced from one sample in a study of blood T cells in healthy people across ages. Through a sample-barcoded 5' primer and a J-beta primer mix, a second PCR was run for roughly 7 to 12 cycles. From the 5' RACE reads, TCRdb called clonotypes with MiXCR, one entry per CDR3 protein. The profile shows 1.2 million to 1.5 million distinct CDR3 sequences, 42% of them singletons. The sample consisted of blood. The receptors were sampled from a woman aged 18-29 years in good health.

This clonotype was seen only a few times. The chain carries TRBV7-2 and TRBJ1-1, with 7 bases aligning to TRBD1. CDR3 size: 15 residues. V dropped 1 base and J dropped 10; count of bases not matched to a gene: 12. Germline V CDR1 and CDR2: SGHTA, FQGNSA. The CDR3 is CASSLEGTVSMGAFF. The CDR3 region has the DNA TGTGCCAGCAGCTTAGAAGGGACAGTATCCATGGGAGCTTTCTTT.

V usage is TRBV2 and J usage is TRBJ1-2, with unresolved D. The CDR3 consists of 16 residues. Germline V gives CDR1 SNHLY, CDR2 FYNNEI. V lost 2 bases, J lost 5 bases, and 18 bases lay in between. The DNA for the CDR3 is TGTGCCAGCAGTGAAACCATCTCGGGGTTCGGGTATGGCTACACCTTC. It is translated as CASSETISGFGYGYTF.